These 20 T cell receptor beta chains share one sample of origin, sequenced in a study of blood T cell repertoires in COVID-19. TCRdb's copy holds only in-frame clones and misses some; the assay was immunoSEQ multiplex PCR. Of 200,000 to 300,000 clones listed, more than 70% are singletons. Sequenced material: PBMCs or T cells enriched from blood (not recorded which). The receptors were sampled from a woman between 40 and 50 years old with acute COVID-19.

The V call is TRBV7-2, the J call TRBJ1-1; D is uncertain. V dropped 1 base and J dropped 4 bases, with 4 bases sitting between them. Germline V gives CDR1 SGHTA, CDR2 FQGNSA. This CDR3 has 12 residues. The CDR3 bases are TGTGCCAGCAGCTTAGACTCCACTGAAGCTTTCTTT. Translation: CASSLDSTEAFF. Full variable domain (rest looked up from reference TRBV7-2 and TRBJ1-1): GAGVSQSPSNKVTEKGKDVELRCDPISGHTALYWYRQSLGQGLEFLIYFQGNSAPDKSGLPSDRFSAERTGGSVSTLTIQRTQQEDSAVYLCASSLDSTEAFFGQGTRLTVV.

V gene TRBV27 combines with J gene TRBJ1-2; no clear D. CDR3 length: 12 amino acids. Germline V gives CDR1 MNHEY, CDR2 SMNVEV (reference sequence). Trimming removed 8 bases at V and 7 bases at J, with 14 bases between. CDR3 in amino acids: CASRPVAGGYTF. CDR3 nucleotide sequence: TGTGCCAGCCGGCCGGTCGCGGGTGGCTACACCTTC.

The chain combines TRBV18 with TRBJ1-6; D is possibly TRBD1 (6 bases). The CDR3 runs to 15 residues. Germline V gives CDR1 KGHSH, CDR2 LQKENI. The V gene lost 4 bases and the J gene lost 6 bases, with 13 bases spanning the gap. Here the CDR3 DNA reads TGTGCCAGCTCACAAACCGGGACACTTAATTCACCCCTCCACTTT. Amino acids: CASSQTGTLNSPLHF.

This rearrangement joins TRBV11-2 to TRBJ1-5; D is undetermined. Germline assignment: CDR1 SGHAT and CDR2 FQNNGV. Trimming cost V 5 bases and J 2 bases, with 4 bases left between them. This CDR3 comprises 12 residues. CDR3 sequence (DNA): TGTGCCAGCAGCACAGGCAATCAGCCCCAGCATTTT. Translating gives CASSTGNQPQHF.

The chain is built from TRBV6-5 and TRBJ2-7; 10 nucleotides match TRBD2. Germline V gene sequence: CDR1 MNHEY, CDR2 SVGAGI. There are 14 residues in the CDR3. Trimming cost V 6 bases and J 6 bases; bases outside gene matches: 8. CDR3 DNA sequence: TGTGCCAGCAGCGCCGGGACTAGCGTTGTCGAGCAGTACGTC. The encoded protein is CASSAGTSVVEQYV.

The rearrangement joins TRBV27 to TRBJ1-6; D is ambiguous. This CDR3 has 14 amino acids. V lost 3 bases and J 7 bases, leaving 10 bases between the germline ends. The germline V gene encodes CDR1 MNHEY and CDR2 SMNVEV (reference sequence). The CDR3 nucleotides read TGTGCCAGCAGTTTTACAGTTCGCAATTCACCCCTCCACTTT. Translation gives CASSFTVRNSPLHF.

V usage is TRBV11-3 and J usage is TRBJ2-5, with 14 bases matching TRBD2. The germline gives CDR1 SGHNT, CDR2 YENEEA. The CDR3 spans 16 residues. The trim removed 1 base at V and 4 bases at J, leaving 2 bases unmatched. The chain's CDR3 is CASSLVGTSGRETQYF. The CDR3 region has the DNA TGTGCCAGCAGCTTAGTAGGGACTAGCGGGAGAGAGACCCAGTACTTC.

The rearrangement joins TRBV11-2 to TRBJ2-1; D is uncertain. The CDR3 sequence is 13 residues long. Germline V CDR1 and CDR2: SGHAT, FQNNGV. Deletions cut 0 bases from V and 6 bases from J, with 6 bases between. Here the CDR3 DNA reads TGTGCCAGCAGCTTAGACGTTGTCAATGAGCAGTTCTTC. Translated: CASSLDVVNEQFF.

The chain has TRBV7-9 and TRBJ1-1; D may be TRBD1 (6 bases). V lost 5 bases and J 1 base, leaving 14 bases between the germline ends. Germline assignment: CDR1 SEHNR and CDR2 FQNEAQ (reference sequence). The CDR3 runs 15 residues. The CDR3 sequence: CASSRSRGWNTEAFF. In nucleotides, the CDR3 is TGTGCCAGCAGCCGATCGAGGGGGTGGAACACTGAAGCTTTCTTT.

This rearrangement joins TRBV20-1 to TRBJ1-5, with TRBD1 matching over 10 bases. Per the germline V gene, CDR1 is DFQATT and CDR2 is SNEGSKA (reference sequence). With 6 bases clipped from V and 5 bases from J, the junction kept 13 bases outside the gene matches. The CDR3 runs 16 residues. In DNA, the CDR3 is TGCAGTGCAAGTCCCGGGACAGGGGTTCGGGATCAGCCCCAGCATTTT. Amino acid sequence: CSASPGTGVRDQPQHF.

This sequence joins TRBV6-8 and TRBJ1-2; D might be TRBD1 (6 bases). Trimming cost V 2 bases and J 3 bases, with 22 bases left between them. Germline V gives CDR1 MNHGY, CDR2 SAAAGT. The CDR3 consists of 18 residues. In nucleotides, the CDR3 is TGTGCCAGCAGTTACCGGGCAGGGGAAGATCCTAGGGACTATGGCTACACCTTC. Protein product: CASSYRAGEDPRDYGYTF.

CDR3: CASKGQGGHEQYF. CDR3 in DNA: TGTGCCAGCAAAGGACAGGGGGGCCACGAGCAGTACTTC. The chain is built from TRBV6-5 and TRBJ2-7; 10 bases line up with TRBD1. The ends lost 7 bases at V and 5 bases at J; junction bases unmatched: 5. Germline V CDR1 and CDR2: MNHEY, SVGAGI. The CDR3 loop spans 13 amino acids.

The genes are TRBV13 and TRBJ2-7, with 9 bases aligning to TRBD2. With V trimmed by 4 bases and J by 7 bases, 14 bases remained unmatched. The CDR3 runs 16 residues. CDR1 and CDR2 (germline): PRHDT, FYEKMQ (reference sequence). The CDR3 loop reads CASSYRPSGGISEQYF. The CDR3 DNA reads TGTGCCAGCAGCTACCGCCCCAGCGGGGGGATATCGGAGCAGTACTTC.

The chain carries TRBV24-1 and TRBJ2-1, with TRBD2 matching over 9 bases. This CDR3 is 13 amino acids long. The germline CDR1 and CDR2 sequences are KGHDR and SFDVKD. V trimming: 7 bases; J trimming: 6 bases; junction bases outside the gene matches: 3. The CDR3 loop reads CATRGLASNEQFF. The CDR3 nucleotides are TGTGCCACCAGGGGACTAGCAAGCAATGAGCAGTTCTTC.

This clone is a singleton in its sample. The chain carries TRBV12-5 and TRBJ2-2, with a possible D match to TRBD2 (5 bases). Between the trimmed V and J ends, which lost 6 bases and 2 bases, there was a span of 16 bases. CDR3 length: 16 residues. CDR1 and CDR2 from the germline V gene are LGHNT and FRNRAP. The DNA of the CDR3 is TGTGCTAGTGGACCAGAACCCGGGATTAACACCGGGGAGCTGTTTTTT. Translation gives CASGPEPGINTGELFF.

The chain recombines TRBV12-3 or TRBV12-4 with TRBJ1-5; 8 nucleotides align to TRBD1. This CDR3 has 13 residues. V trimming: 5 bases; J trimming: 8 bases; junction bases outside the gene matches: 5. CDR3 protein: CASSGGQGKPQHF. For the CDR3, the DNA is TGTGCCAGCAGTGGAGGACAGGGAAAGCCCCAGCATTTT.

The chain couples TRBV20-1 to TRBJ2-1; possibly TRBD1 for D (5 bases). Germline V gene data show CDR1 as DFQATT and CDR2 as SNEGSKA (reference sequence). The CDR3 totals 11 residues. With 6 bases removed from V and 10 bases from J, the gap between germline ends came to 13 bases. The CDR3: CSAKAPGEQFF. The CDR3 bases are TGCAGTGCCAAGGCACCAGGGGAGCAGTTCTTC.

The rearrangement joins TRBV2 to TRBJ2-1; D is perhaps TRBD2 (6 bases). This CDR3 is built from 15 residues. V gave up 6 bases and J gave up 5 bases, with 17 bases separating them. The germline V gene encodes CDR1 SNHLY and CDR2 FYNNEI. For the CDR3, the DNA is TGTGCCAGCAGGAGGGGCGGGACTCTAAACAATGAGCAGTTCTTC. This sequence encodes CASRRGGTLNNEQFF.

The chain combines TRBV18 with TRBJ2-1; 9 positions match TRBD1. Germline V gene sequence: CDR1 KGHSH, CDR2 LQKENI. The CDR3 length is 14 residues. The V and J ends lost 6 bases and 5 bases, in that order; junction bases with no gene match: 5. The CDR3 reads CASSNRGRDNEQFF. In DNA form, the CDR3 reads TGTGCCAGCTCCAACAGGGGGCGCGACAATGAGCAGTTCTTC.

This rearrangement joins TRBV3-1 (or the pseudogene TRBV3-2) to TRBJ2-3, with TRBD2 identical over 8 bases. The CDR3 is 14 amino acids. Unmatched junction bases numbered 4, after V lost 4 bases and J lost 4 bases. Germline V gene sequence: CDR1 LGHDT, CDR2 YNNKEL (reference sequence). CDR3 protein: CASSRRGGADTQYF. In nucleotides, the CDR3 is TGTGCCAGCAGCCGACGGGGGGGGGCAGATACGCAGTATTTT.